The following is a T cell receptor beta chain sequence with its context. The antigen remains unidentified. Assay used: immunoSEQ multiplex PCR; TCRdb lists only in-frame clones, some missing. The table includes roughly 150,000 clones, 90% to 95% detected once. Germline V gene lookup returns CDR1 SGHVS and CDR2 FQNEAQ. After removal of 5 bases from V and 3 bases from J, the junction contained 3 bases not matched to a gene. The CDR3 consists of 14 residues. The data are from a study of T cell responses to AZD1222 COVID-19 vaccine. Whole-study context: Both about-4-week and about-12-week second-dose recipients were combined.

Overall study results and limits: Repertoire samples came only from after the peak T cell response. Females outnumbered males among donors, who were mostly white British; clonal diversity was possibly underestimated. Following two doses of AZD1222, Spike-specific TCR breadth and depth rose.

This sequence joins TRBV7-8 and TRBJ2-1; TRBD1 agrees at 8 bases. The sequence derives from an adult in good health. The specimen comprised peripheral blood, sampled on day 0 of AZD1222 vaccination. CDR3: CASSLTGGYNEQFF. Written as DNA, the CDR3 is TGTGCCAGCAGCCTTACAGGGGGCTACAATGAGCAGTTCTTC.